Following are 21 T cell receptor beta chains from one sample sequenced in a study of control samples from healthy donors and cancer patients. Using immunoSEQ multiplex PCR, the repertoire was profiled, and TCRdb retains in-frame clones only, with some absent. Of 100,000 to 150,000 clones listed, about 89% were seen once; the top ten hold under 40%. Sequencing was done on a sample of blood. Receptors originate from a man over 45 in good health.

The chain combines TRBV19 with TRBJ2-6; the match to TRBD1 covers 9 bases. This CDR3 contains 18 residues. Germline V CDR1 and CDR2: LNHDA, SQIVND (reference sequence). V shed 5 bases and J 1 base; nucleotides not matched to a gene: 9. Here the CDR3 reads CASSSRTGAPSGANVLTF. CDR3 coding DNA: TGTGCCAGTAGTTCACGGACAGGGGCCCCGTCTGGGGCCAACGTCCTGACTTTC.

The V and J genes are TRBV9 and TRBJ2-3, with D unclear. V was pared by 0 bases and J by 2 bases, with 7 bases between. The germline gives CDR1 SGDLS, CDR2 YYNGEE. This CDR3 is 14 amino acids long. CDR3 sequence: CASSVAEYTDTQYF. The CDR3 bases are TGTGCCAGCAGCGTAGCAGAGTACACAGATACGCAGTATTTT.

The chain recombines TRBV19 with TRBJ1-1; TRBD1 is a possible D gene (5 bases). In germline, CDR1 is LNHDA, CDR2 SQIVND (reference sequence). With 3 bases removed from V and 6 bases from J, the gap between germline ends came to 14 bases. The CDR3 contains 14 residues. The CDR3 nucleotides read TGTGCCAGTAGTATGGGGGGAGCAGGGCCTGAAGCTTTCTTT. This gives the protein CASSMGGAGPEAFF.

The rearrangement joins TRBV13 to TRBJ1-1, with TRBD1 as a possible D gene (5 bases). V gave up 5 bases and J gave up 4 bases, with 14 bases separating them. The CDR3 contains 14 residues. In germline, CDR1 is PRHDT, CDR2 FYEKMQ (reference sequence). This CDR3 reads CASSPSGRGTEAFF. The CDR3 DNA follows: TGTGCCAGCAGCCCCTCGGGGCGGGGCACTGAAGCTTTCTTT.

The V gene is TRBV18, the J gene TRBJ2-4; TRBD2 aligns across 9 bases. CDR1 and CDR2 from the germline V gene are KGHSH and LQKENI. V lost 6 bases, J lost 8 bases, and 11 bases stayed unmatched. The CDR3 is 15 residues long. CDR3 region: CASSKRGAGTDIQYF. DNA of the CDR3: TGTGCCAGCTCGAAGCGGGGGGCCGGCACGGACATTCAGTACTTC.

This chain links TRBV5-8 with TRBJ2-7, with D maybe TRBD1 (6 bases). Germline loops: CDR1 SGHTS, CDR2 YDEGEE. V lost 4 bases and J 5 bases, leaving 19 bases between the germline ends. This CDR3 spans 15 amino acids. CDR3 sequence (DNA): TGTGCCAGCAGCCTACAGGGTGCCCCTAGGGACGAGCAGTACTTC. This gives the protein CASSLQGAPRDEQYF.

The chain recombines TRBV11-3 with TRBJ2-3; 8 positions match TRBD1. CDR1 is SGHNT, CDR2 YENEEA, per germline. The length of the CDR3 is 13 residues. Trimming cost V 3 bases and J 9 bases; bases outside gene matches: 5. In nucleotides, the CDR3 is TGTGCCAGCAGCTTTCGACAGGGGACAACGCAGTATTTT. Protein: CASSFRQGTTQYF.

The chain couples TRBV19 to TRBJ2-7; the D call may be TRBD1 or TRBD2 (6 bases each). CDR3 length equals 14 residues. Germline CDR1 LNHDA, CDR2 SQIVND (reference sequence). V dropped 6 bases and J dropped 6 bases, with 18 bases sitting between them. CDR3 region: CASRTVEGGTEQYF. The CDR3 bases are TGTGCCAGTAGGACGGTAGAGGGGGGAACCGAGCAGTACTTC.

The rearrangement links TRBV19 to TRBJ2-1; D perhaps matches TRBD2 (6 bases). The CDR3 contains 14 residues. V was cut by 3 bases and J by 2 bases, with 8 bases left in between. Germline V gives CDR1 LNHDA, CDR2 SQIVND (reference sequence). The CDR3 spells CASSMGGAYNEQFF. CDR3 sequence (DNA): TGTGCCAGTAGTATGGGGGGAGCCTACAATGAGCAGTTCTTC.

The CDR3 coding sequence is TGTGCCAGCAGCCAAGATGGCCCAGGTGGCTACACCTTC. It translates to CASSQDGPGGYTF. This sequence joins TRBV3-1 (or the pseudogene TRBV3-2) and TRBJ1-2, with D unclear. The CDR3 runs to 13 residues. V lost 0 bases, J lost 7 bases, and 9 bases lay in between. Germline V gene data show CDR1 as LGHDT and CDR2 as YNNKEL (reference sequence).

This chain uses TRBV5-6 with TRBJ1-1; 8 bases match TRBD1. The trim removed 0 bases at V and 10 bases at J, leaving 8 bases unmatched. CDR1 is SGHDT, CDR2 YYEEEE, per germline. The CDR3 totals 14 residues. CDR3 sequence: CASSLVSGGGGAFF. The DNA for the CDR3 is TGTGCCAGCAGCTTGGTGTCAGGGGGCGGGGGAGCTTTCTTT.

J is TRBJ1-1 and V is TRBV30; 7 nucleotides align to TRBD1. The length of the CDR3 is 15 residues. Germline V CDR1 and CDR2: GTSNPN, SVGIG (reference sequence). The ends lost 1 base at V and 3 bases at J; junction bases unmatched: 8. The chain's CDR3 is CAWSASGRGDTEAFF. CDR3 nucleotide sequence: TGTGCCTGGAGTGCCTCGGGCAGGGGGGACACTGAAGCTTTCTTT.

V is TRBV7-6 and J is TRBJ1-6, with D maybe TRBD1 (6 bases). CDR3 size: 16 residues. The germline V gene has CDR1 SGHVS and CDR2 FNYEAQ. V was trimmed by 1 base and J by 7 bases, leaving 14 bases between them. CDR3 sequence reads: CASSLGTAFDNSPLHF. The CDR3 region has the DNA TGTGCCAGCAGCTTAGGGACAGCCTTCGACAATTCACCCCTCCACTTT. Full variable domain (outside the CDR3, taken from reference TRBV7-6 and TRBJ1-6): GAGVSQSPRYKVTKRGQDVALRCDPISGHVSLYWYRQALGQGPEFLTYFNYEAQQDKSGLPNDRFSAERPEGSISTLTIQRTEQRDSAMYRCASSLGTAFDNSPLHFGNGTRLTVT.

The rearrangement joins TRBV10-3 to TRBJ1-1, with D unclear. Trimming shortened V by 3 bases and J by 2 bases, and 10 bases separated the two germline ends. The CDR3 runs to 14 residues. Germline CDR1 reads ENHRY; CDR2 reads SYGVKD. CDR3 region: CAISEISDNTEAFF. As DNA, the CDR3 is TGTGCCATCAGTGAAATCTCCGACAACACTGAAGCTTTCTTT.

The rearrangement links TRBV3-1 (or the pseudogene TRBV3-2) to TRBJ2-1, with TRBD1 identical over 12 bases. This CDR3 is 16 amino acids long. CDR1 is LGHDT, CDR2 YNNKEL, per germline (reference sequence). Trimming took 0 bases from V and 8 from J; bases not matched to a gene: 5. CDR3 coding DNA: TGTGCCAGCAGCCAAGATGGGGGACAGGGGGCGGATGAGCAGTTCTTC. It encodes CASSQDGGQGADEQFF.

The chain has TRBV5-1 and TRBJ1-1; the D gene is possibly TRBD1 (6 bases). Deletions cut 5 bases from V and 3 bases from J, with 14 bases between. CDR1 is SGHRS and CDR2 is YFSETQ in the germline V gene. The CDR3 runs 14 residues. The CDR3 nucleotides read TGCGCCAGCAGTGACAGGACGGGGGACACTGAAGCTTTCTTT. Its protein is CASSDRTGDTEAFF.

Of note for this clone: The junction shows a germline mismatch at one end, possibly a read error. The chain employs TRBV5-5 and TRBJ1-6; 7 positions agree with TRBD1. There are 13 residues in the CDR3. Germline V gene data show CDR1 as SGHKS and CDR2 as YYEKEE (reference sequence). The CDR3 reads CASSLVTGTAPSF. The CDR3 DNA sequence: TGTGCCAGCAGCTTGGTTACAGGGACAGCCCCTTCTTTT.

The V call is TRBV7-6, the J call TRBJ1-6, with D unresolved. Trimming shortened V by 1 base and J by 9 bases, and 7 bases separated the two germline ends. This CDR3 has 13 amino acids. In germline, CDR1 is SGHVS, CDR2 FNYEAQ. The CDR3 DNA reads TGTGCCAGCAGCTTAGAGGTTGGTTCACCCCTCCACTTT. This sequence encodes CASSLEVGSPLHF.

In DNA, the CDR3 is TGTGCCAGCAGTTCTCCGGGACAGGGTTATGGCTACACCTTC. Protein: CASSSPGQGYGYTF. V and J are TRBV6-5 and TRBJ1-2; 9 bases agree with TRBD1. The CDR3 extends over 14 amino acids. The V segment lost 4 bases and the J segment 5 bases; nucleotides outside the gene matches: 5. Germline V gene sequence: CDR1 MNHEY, CDR2 SVGAGI.

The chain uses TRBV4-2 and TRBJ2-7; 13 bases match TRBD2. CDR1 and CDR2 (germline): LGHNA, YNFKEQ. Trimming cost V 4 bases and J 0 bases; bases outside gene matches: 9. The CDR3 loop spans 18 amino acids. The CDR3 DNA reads TGTGCCAGCAGCCTCACTAGCGGGGGGGCAAGGAGCTCCTACGAGCAGTACTTC. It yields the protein CASSLTSGGARSSYEQYF.

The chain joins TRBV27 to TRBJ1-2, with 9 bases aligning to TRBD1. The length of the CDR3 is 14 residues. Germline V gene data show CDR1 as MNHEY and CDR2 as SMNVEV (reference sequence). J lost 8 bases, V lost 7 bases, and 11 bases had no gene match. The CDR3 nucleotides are TGTGCCAGCACCTCCTTACAGGGGGCCGAGGGCTACACCTTC. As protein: CASTSLQGAEGYTF.